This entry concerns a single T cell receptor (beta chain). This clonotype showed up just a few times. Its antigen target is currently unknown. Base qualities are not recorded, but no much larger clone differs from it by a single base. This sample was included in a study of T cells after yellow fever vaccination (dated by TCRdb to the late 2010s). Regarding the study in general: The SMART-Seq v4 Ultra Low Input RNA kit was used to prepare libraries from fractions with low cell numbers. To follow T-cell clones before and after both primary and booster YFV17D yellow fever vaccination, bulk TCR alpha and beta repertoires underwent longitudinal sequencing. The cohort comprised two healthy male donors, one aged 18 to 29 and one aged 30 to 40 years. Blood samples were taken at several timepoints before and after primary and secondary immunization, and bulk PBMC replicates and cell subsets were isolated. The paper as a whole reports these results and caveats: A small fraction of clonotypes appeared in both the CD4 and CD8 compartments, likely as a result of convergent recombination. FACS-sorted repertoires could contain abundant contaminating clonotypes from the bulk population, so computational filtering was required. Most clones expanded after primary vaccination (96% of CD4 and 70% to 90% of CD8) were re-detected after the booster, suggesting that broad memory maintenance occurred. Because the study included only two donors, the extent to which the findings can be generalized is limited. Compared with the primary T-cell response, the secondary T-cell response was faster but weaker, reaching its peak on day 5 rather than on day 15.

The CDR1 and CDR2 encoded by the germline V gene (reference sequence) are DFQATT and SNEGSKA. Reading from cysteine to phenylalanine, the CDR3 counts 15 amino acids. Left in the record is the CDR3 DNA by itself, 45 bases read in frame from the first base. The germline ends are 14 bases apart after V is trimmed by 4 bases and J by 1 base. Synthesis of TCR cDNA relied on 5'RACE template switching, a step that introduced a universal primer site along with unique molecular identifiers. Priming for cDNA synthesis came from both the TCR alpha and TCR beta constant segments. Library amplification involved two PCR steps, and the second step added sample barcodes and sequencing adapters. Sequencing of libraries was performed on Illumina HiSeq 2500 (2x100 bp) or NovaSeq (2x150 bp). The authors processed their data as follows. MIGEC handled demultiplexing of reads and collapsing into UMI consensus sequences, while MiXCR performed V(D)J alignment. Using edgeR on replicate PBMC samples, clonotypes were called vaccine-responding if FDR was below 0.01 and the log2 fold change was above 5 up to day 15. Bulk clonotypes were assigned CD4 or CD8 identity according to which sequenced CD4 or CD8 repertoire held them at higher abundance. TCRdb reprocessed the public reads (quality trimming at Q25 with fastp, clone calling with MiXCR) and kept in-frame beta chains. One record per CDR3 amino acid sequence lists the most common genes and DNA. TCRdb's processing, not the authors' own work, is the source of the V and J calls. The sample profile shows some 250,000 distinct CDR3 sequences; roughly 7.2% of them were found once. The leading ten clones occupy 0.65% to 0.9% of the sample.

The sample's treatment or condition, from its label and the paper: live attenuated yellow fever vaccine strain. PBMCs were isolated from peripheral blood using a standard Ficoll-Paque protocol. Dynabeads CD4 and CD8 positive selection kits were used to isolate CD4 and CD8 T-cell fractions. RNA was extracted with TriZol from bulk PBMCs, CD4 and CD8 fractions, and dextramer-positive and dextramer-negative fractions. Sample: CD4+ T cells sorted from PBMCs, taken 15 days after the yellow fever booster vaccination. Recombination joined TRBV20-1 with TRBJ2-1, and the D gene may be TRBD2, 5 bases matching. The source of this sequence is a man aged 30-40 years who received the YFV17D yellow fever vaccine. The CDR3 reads CSAIRRRTSYNEQFF. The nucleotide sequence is TGCAGTGCTATTCGGAGGAGGACGTCCTACAATGAGCAGTTCTTC.